Shown below are 31 T cell receptor beta chains from a single sample sequenced in a study of blood T cell repertoires in COVID-19. Libraries were prepared by immunoSEQ multiplex PCR; TCRdb keeps only in-frame clonotypes and omits some of them. The sample records about 180,000 clones, about 75% being singletons. The sequencing input was peripheral blood. These receptors were taken from a woman in her seventies with acute or convalescent COVID-19.

At least ten counts were recorded for this clone. The chain couples TRBV9 to TRBJ2-7; no reliable D call. Trimming took off 3 bases at V and 2 bases at J, with 6 bases between the two ends. Germline loops: CDR1 SGDLS, CDR2 YYNGEE. The CDR3 spans 12 residues. The CDR3 here is CASSGPTYEQYF. The CDR3 bases are TGTGCCAGCAGCGGTCCCACCTACGAGCAGTACTTC.

The chain uses TRBV18 and TRBJ2-4; D ambiguous. Germline lookup yields CDR1 KGHSH and CDR2 LQKENI. The V gene lost 1 base and the J gene lost 8 bases, with 12 bases spanning the gap. CDR3 length equals 14 residues. CDR3: CASSPHPPPDIQYF. The CDR3 nucleotides are TGTGCCAGCTCACCACACCCCCCCCCGGACATTCAGTACTTC.

This sequence joins TRBV19 and TRBJ2-7; D may be TRBD1 (5 bases). V lost 1 base and J 3 bases, leaving 7 bases between the germline ends. The length of the CDR3 is 13 residues. Germline CDR1 LNHDA, CDR2 SQIVND (reference sequence). In nucleotides, the CDR3 is TGTGCCAGTAGTATAGGGGGCCTCTACGAGCAGTACTTC. Translation gives CASSIGGLYEQYF.

This clone has a single count. The rearrangement uses TRBV5-6 and TRBJ2-5; TRBD1 might be the D (6 bases). CDR1 is SGHDT, CDR2 YYEEEE, per germline. The V end lost 0 bases, the J end lost 1 base, and 13 bases lay between the germline ends. The CDR3 has 16 amino acids. The chain's CDR3 is CASSLVGNRAQETQYF. DNA for the CDR3: TGTGCCAGCAGCTTGGTAGGAAACAGGGCCCAAGAGACCCAGTACTTC.

This chain's CDR3 is CASSLGGQDRKNIQYF. As DNA, the CDR3 is TGTGCCAGCAGCCTGGGAGGACAGGACCGCAAAAACATTCAGTACTTC. The chain recombines TRBV7-9 with TRBJ2-4; tentative D call: TRBD1 (7 bases). Germline V gives CDR1 SEHNR, CDR2 FQNEAQ (reference sequence). The V end was cut by 5 bases, the J end by 3 bases, with 17 bases between. CDR3 length equals 16 residues. Full variable domain (outside the CDR3, taken from reference TRBV7-9 and TRBJ2-4): DTGVSQNPRHKITKRGQNVTFRCDPISEHNRLYWYRQTLGQGPEFLTYFQNEAQLEKSRLLSDRFSAERPKGSFSTLEIQRTEQGDSAMYLCASSLGGQDRKNIQYFGAGTRLSVL.

V usage is TRBV2 and J usage is TRBJ1-6, with 7 bases that match TRBD1. J lost 3 bases, V lost 1 base, and 3 bases had no gene match. The CDR3 is 16 residues long. Germline V gives CDR1 SNHLY, CDR2 FYNNEI. In nucleotides, the CDR3 is TGTGCCAGCAGTGAAGAGGGACAGAGCTATAATTCACCCCTCCACTTT. Residues: CASSEEGQSYNSPLHF.

The chain uses TRBV2 and TRBJ1-6; a weak D match, TRBD1 (6 bases). The CDR3 sequence is 13 residues long. Germline assignment: CDR1 SNHLY and CDR2 FYNNEI. V was trimmed by 8 bases and J by 6 bases, leaving 11 bases between them. The CDR3 nucleotides are TGTGCCAGCTACAGGGATGTTAATTCACCCCTCCACTTT. It codes for CASYRDVNSPLHF.

The chain carries TRBV13 and TRBJ2-3; D is possibly TRBD1 (6 bases). CDR1 and CDR2 (germline): PRHDT, FYEKMQ (reference sequence). The V and J ends lost 7 bases and 3 bases respectively, with 14 bases between them. The CDR3 extends over 14 amino acids. The CDR3 is CASTIQGLTDTQYF. CDR3 coding DNA: TGTGCCAGCACCATACAGGGCCTGACAGATACGCAGTATTTT. Together with reference TRBV13 and TRBJ2-3, the CDR3 gives the full variable domain: AAGVIQSPRHLIKEKRETATLKCYPIPRHDTVYWYQQGPGQDPQFLISFYEKMQSDKGSIPDRFSAQQFSDYHSELNMSSLELGDSALYFCASTIQGLTDTQYFGPGTRLTVL.

V is TRBV5-6 and J is TRBJ1-2; D unclear. V was clipped by 4 bases and J by 0 bases, with 16 bases between them. CDR1 and CDR2 from the germline V gene are SGHDT and YYEEEE. CDR3 length: 16 residues. Written as DNA, the CDR3 is TGTGCCAGCAGCCACATGGACTCACGGACTAACTATGGCTACACCTTC. It specifies CASSHMDSRTNYGYTF.

This clone has only one observation. The chain links TRBV6-4 to TRBJ1-1, with 8 bases lining up with TRBD1. The CDR3 runs to 14 residues. CDR1 is MRHNA and CDR2 is SNTAGT in the germline V gene. V was clipped by 0 bases and J by 6 bases; unmatched bases: 3. CDR3 sequence: CASSDSNRGAEAFF. DNA for the CDR3: TGTGCCAGCAGTGACTCGAACAGGGGGGCTGAAGCTTTCTTT.

The sample holds a few counts of this clone. This rearrangement joins TRBV4-2 to TRBJ2-1, with TRBD2 identical over 8 bases. Per germline, CDR1 LGHNA and CDR2 YNFKEQ. V lost 0 bases to trimming and J lost 8 bases; unmatched junction nucleotides: 24. CDR3 length: 21 amino acids. The CDR3 sequence: CASSQEYGGREVILGTDEQFF. In nucleotides, the CDR3 is TGTGCCAGCAGCCAAGAATATGGTGGGCGGGAGGTTATTTTGGGGACCGATGAGCAGTTCTTC.

The J gene is TRBJ2-1, the V gene TRBV19, with D possibly matching TRBD2 (5 bases). V was clipped by 1 base and J by 10 bases, with 14 bases between them. CDR1 LNHDA and CDR2 SQIVND come from the germline V gene (reference sequence). The CDR3 has 14 residues. The CDR3 protein is CASSIALALGEQFF. In nucleotides, the CDR3 is TGTGCCAGTAGTATAGCTCTAGCCTTAGGGGAGCAGTTCTTC. The whole variable domain, filled in from reference TRBV19 and TRBJ2-1, reads DGGITQSPKYLFRKEGQNVTLSCEQNLNHDAMYWYRQDPGQGLRLIYYSQIVNDFQKGDIAEGYSVSREKKESFPLTVTSAQKNPTAFYLCASSIALALGEQFFGPGTRLTVL.

The chain combines TRBV11-2 with TRBJ2-5; a weak D match, TRBD1 (6 bases). Germline V CDR1 and CDR2: SGHAT, FQNNGV. The V end lost 1 base, the J end lost 5 bases, and 14 bases lay between the germline ends. The CDR3 runs 15 residues. CDR3 in DNA: TGTGCCAGCAGCTTAGTGGGGTCGAGGGGGGAGACCCAGTACTTC. It specifies CASSLVGSRGETQYF.

The rearrangement uses TRBV5-4 and TRBJ1-4; 8 bases are a match to TRBD1. V was pared by 6 bases and J by 6 bases, with 13 bases of the junction left unmatched. Germline CDR1 and CDR2: SGHNT and YYREEE (reference sequence). The CDR3 has 16 amino acids. The CDR3 sequence is CASNPGGPGHHEKLFF. The CDR3 DNA sequence: TGTGCCAGCAACCCAGGGGGCCCGGGACACCATGAAAAACTGTTTTTT.

In its sample, this clone was seen many times. This chain links TRBV10-3 with TRBJ2-1; 11 positions agree with TRBD1. The V gene end was trimmed by 3 bases and the J gene end by 4 bases; junction bases not matched to a gene: 5. This CDR3 contains 16 residues. The germline V gene has CDR1 ENHRY and CDR2 SYGVKD. As DNA, the CDR3 is TGTGCCATCAGTGACCCCGGGACAGGGGGGTACAATGAGCAGTTCTTC. It yields the protein CAISDPGTGGYNEQFF.

Turning to this clone: Additional DNA sequences in this sample encode the identical CDR3. The chain recombines TRBV5-1 with TRBJ2-5, with D unresolved. The CDR3 totals 13 residues. With 0 bases removed from V and 2 bases from J, the gap between germline ends came to 5 bases. Germline V gene data show CDR1 as SGHRS and CDR2 as YFSETQ. DNA of the CDR3: TGCGCCAGCAGCTTGGGCCAGCAAGAGACCCAGTACTTC. Its protein product is CASSLGQQETQYF.

CDR3 in amino acids: CASSRGSGNPYNEQFF. The CDR3 nucleotides read TGTGCCAGTAGTAGGGGTAGCGGGAACCCCTACAATGAGCAGTTCTTC. This chain links TRBV19 with TRBJ2-1; TRBD2 aligns across 8 bases. This CDR3 has 16 amino acids. Germline CDR1 is LNHDA and CDR2 is SQIVND (reference sequence). J was trimmed by 2 bases and V by 4 bases; bases with no gene match: 7.

The J gene is TRBJ1-4, the V gene TRBV5-1; 7 positions match TRBD1. From germline, CDR1 is SGHRS and CDR2 YFSETQ. The CDR3 spans 15 residues. V lost 2 bases to trimming and J lost 3 bases; unmatched junction nucleotides: 4. CDR3 amino acids: CASSFSRGANEKLFF. The CDR3 DNA sequence: TGCGCCAGCAGCTTCAGCAGGGGGGCTAATGAAAAACTGTTTTTT.

The chain joins TRBV14 to TRBJ1-4; D ambiguous. The CDR3 consists of 15 residues. V was cut by 4 bases and J by 7 bases, with 16 bases left in between. The germline CDR1 and CDR2 sequences are SGHDN and FVKESK. CDR3 coding DNA: TGTGCCAGCAGCCCGTTCCGTTCAACCGGTGAAAAACTGTTTTTT. This gives the protein CASSPFRSTGEKLFF.

This clone was found a few times. The chain joins TRBV2 to TRBJ1-4; 7 bases align to TRBD1. The V gene end was trimmed by 10 bases and the J gene end by 7 bases; junction bases not matched to a gene: 12. The CDR3 is 14 residues long. Germline assignment: CDR1 SNHLY and CDR2 FYNNEI. The CDR3 DNA reads TGTGCCACAACAGGGGAAGGACGGAGTGAAAAACTGTTTTTT. Amino acids: CATTGEGRSEKLFF.

The gene calls are TRBV2 and TRBJ1-1; 9 positions agree with TRBD1. This CDR3 has 14 residues. From germline, CDR1 is SNHLY and CDR2 FYNNEI. The ends lost 6 bases at V and 3 bases at J; junction bases unmatched: 5. The CDR3 sequence: CASRVWTGDTEAFF. The CDR3 region has the DNA TGTGCCAGCAGGGTCTGGACAGGGGACACTGAAGCTTTCTTT. The full variable domain, completed using reference TRBV2 and TRBJ1-1, is EPEVTQTPSHQVTQMGQEVILRCVPISNHLYFYWYRQILGQKVEFLVSFYNNEISEKSEIFDDQFSVERPDGSNFTLKIRSTKLEDSAMYFCASRVWTGDTEAFFGQGTRLTVV.

This chain uses TRBV25-1 with TRBJ2-5; 10 positions match TRBD2. Germline assignment: CDR1 MGHDK and CDR2 SYGVNS. This CDR3 spans 15 amino acids. V was pared by 4 bases and J by 5 bases, with 7 bases of the junction left unmatched. CDR3 amino acids: CASSASSGSGETQYF. The CDR3 nucleotides are TGTGCCAGCAGTGCCTCTAGCGGGAGCGGGGAGACCCAGTACTTC.

The chain has TRBV5-1 and TRBJ1-4; 9 bases match TRBD1. The CDR3 loop spans 16 amino acids. V dropped 4 bases and J dropped 4; count of bases not matched to a gene: 8. Germline V CDR1 and CDR2: SGHRS, YFSETQ. In DNA form, the CDR3 reads TGCGCCAGCAGCGGAGGGACAGGGAGGTATAATGAAAAACTGTTTTTT. Translation: CASSGGTGRYNEKLFF.

The V gene is TRBV10-3, the J gene TRBJ2-3, with 12 bases aligning to TRBD2. Germline lookup yields CDR1 ENHRY and CDR2 SYGVKD. The V segment lost 3 bases and the J segment 10 bases; nucleotides outside the gene matches: 8. CDR3 length: 15 residues. The CDR3 reads CAISDLRTSGKAQYF. The CDR3 nucleotides are TGTGCCATCAGTGACCTTAGGACTAGCGGGAAGGCGCAGTATTTT.

This clone has only a few counts. The chain has TRBV24-1 and TRBJ1-1; the match to TRBD1 covers 7 bases. Trimming removed 8 bases from V and 5 bases from J; junction bases left unmatched: 7. This CDR3 has 13 amino acids. Germline assignment: CDR1 KGHDR and CDR2 SFDVKD. The CDR3 spells CATKLSGGTEAFF. CDR3 nucleotide sequence: TGTGCCACCAAATTATCAGGGGGGACTGAAGCTTTCTTT.

This clone turned up a few times. V usage is TRBV5-5 and J usage is TRBJ1-4; TRBD1 matches at 7 bases. The CDR3 covers 14 residues. From germline, CDR1 is SGHKS and CDR2 YYEKEE (reference sequence). V was clipped by 2 bases and J by 8 bases; unmatched bases: 6. The CDR3 protein is CASSFRGAAEKLFF. The CDR3 DNA sequence: TGTGCCAGCAGCTTCAGGGGGGCGGCGGAAAAACTGTTTTTT.

V is TRBV29-1 and J is TRBJ2-3; the match to TRBD2 covers 8 bases. In germline, CDR1 is SQVTM, CDR2 ANQGSEA. This CDR3 is built from 14 residues. Germline trimming cut 7 bases from V and 4 bases from J; bases unmatched to any gene: 10. The CDR3 DNA follows: TGCAGCGCCATACTAGCGGCCTTTTCAGATACGCAGTATTTT. Translating gives CSAILAAFSDTQYF.

The rearrangement uses TRBV18 and TRBJ1-2; D not certain. This CDR3 has 16 amino acids. Germline loops: CDR1 KGHSH, CDR2 LQKENI. V shed 0 bases and J shed 3 bases, with 14 bases lying between them. DNA for the CDR3: TGTGCCAGCTCACCACCGGCAGGCCCCGGCTACTATGGCTACACCTTC. As protein: CASSPPAGPGYYGYTF.

The chain couples TRBV6-5 to TRBJ1-2; 7 positions match TRBD1. This CDR3 spans 15 amino acids. Germline V CDR1 and CDR2: MNHEY, SVGAGI. V was pared by 1 base and J by 4 bases, with 6 bases of the junction left unmatched. The CDR3 sequence is CASSYYQGVGYGYTF. The DNA for the CDR3 is TGTGCCAGCAGTTACTACCAGGGGGTTGGCTATGGCTACACCTTC.

The chain employs TRBV3-1 (or the pseudogene TRBV3-2) and TRBJ2-1; 8 nucleotides agree with TRBD2. Germline V CDR1 and CDR2: LGHDT, YNNKEL (reference sequence). The CDR3 covers 16 residues. The trim removed 1 base at V and 3 bases at J, leaving 5 bases unmatched. This CDR3 is CASSQGGRRGYNEQFF. The CDR3 bases are TGTGCCAGCAGCCAAGGCGGGAGGAGGGGCTACAATGAGCAGTTCTTC.

This clone came up a few times. J is TRBJ1-2 and V is TRBV19; 10 nucleotides match TRBD1. Trimming took 3 bases from V and 3 from J; bases not matched to a gene: 4. The germline V gene encodes CDR1 LNHDA and CDR2 SQIVND (reference sequence). The CDR3 consists of 15 residues. As DNA, the CDR3 is TGTGCCAGTAGTATGGGACAGGGGATGTACTATGGCTACACCTTC. Translation gives CASSMGQGMYYGYTF.